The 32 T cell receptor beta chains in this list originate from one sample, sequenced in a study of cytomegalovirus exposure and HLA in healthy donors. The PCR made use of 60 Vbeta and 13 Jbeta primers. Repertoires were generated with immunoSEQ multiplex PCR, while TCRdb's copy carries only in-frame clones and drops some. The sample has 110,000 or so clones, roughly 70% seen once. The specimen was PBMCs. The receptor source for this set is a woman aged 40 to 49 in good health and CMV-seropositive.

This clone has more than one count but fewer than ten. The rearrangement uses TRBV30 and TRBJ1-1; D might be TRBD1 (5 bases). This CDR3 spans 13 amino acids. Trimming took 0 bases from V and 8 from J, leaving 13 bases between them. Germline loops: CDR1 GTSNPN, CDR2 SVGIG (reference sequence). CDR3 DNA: TGTGCCTGGAGTGTAAAGCTAGGGGCCGAAGCTTTCTTT. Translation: CAWSVKLGAEAFF.

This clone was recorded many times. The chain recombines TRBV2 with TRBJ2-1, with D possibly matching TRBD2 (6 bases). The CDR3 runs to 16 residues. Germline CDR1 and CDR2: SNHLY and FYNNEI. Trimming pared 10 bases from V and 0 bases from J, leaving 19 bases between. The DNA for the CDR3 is TGTGCCATAATCAAACTCGGGAGCGGCTCCTACAATGAGCAGTTCTTC. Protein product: CAIIKLGSGSYNEQFF.

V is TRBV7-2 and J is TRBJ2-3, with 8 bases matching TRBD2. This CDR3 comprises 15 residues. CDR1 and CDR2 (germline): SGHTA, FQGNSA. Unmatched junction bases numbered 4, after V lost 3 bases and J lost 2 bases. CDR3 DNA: TGTGCCAGCAGCTTGCGGGGGGCTAACACAGATACGCAGTATTTT. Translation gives CASSLRGANTDTQYF.

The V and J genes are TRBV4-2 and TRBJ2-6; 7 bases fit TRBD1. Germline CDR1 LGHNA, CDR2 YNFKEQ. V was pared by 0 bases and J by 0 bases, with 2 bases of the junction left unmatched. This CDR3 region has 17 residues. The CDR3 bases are TGTGCCAGCAGCCAAGACGGACAGGCCTCTGGGGCCAACGTCCTGACTTTC. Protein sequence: CASSQDGQASGANVLTF.

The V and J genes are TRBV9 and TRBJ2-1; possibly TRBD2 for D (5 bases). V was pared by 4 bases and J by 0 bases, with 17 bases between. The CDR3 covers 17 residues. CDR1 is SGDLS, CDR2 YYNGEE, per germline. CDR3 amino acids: CASSSPREGSSYNEQFF. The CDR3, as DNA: TGTGCCAGCAGCTCGCCTCGGGAAGGGAGCTCCTACAATGAGCAGTTCTTC.

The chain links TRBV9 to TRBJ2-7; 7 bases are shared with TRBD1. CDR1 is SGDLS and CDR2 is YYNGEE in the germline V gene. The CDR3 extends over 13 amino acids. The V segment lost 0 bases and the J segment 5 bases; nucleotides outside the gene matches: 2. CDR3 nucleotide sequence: TGTGCCAGCAGCGTAGGACAGGGTAACGAGCAGTACTTC. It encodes CASSVGQGNEQYF.

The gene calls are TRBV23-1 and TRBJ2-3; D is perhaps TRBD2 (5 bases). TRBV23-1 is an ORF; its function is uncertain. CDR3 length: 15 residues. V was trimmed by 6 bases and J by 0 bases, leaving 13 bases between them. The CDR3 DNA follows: TGCGCCAGCAGGGGGAGTTGGCCCAGCACAGATACGCAGTATTTT. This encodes CASRGSWPSTDTQYF.

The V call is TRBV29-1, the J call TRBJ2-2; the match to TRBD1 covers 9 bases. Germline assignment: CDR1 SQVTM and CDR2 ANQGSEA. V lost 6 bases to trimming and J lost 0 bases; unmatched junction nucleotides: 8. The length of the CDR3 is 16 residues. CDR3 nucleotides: TGCAGCGTGCTACAGGGGGCAGGCTCGAACACCGGGGAGCTGTTTTTT. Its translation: CSVLQGAGSNTGELFF.

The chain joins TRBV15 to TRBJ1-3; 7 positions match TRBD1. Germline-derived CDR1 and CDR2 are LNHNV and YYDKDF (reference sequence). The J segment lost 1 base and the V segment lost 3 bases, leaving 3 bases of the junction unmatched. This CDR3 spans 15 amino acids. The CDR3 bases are TGTGCCACCAGCAGGGGACAGATGTCTGGAAACACCATATATTTT. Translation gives CATSRGQMSGNTIYF.

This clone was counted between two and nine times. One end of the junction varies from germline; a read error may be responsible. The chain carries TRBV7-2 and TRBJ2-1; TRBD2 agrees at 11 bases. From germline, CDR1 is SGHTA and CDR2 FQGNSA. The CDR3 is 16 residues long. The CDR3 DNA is TGTGCCAGCAGCCCAACTAGCGGGAGCTCCTACAATGAGCAGCTCTTC. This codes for CASSPTSGSSYNEQLF.

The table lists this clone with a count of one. The CDR3 reads CAPIRGARAKNIQYF. The CDR3 DNA reads as TGTGCCCCGATCCGGGGGGCAAGGGCCAAAAACATTCAGTACTTC. V is TRBV21-1 and J is TRBJ2-4; no DNA check was done on the table's D call, TRBD2. TRBV21-1 is given as a pseudogene. The CDR3 has 15 amino acids.

CDR3 sequence: CASSHHRDIDQPQHF. CDR3 nucleotides: TGCGCCAGCAGCCACCACCGGGACATTGATCAGCCCCAGCATTTT. The genes are TRBV4-3 and TRBJ1-5; D is possibly TRBD1 (6 bases). V was clipped by 3 bases and J by 5 bases, with 14 bases between them. CDR1 is LGHNA and CDR2 is YSLEER in the germline V gene. The CDR3 is 15 amino acids.

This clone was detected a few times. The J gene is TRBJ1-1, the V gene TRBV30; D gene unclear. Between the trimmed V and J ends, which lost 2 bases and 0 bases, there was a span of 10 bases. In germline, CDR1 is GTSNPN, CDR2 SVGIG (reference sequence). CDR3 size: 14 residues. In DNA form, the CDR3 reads TGTGCCTGGAGTATAGGAGTTATGAACACTGAAGCTTTCTTT. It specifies CAWSIGVMNTEAFF.

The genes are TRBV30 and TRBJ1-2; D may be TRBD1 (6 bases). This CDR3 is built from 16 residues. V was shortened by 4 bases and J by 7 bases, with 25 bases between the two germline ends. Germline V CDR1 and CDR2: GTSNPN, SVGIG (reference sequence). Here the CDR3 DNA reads TGTGCCTGGACTTACGGGAGGGGGGGGCTATTAGGTGGCTACACCTTC. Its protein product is CAWTYGRGGLLGGYTF.

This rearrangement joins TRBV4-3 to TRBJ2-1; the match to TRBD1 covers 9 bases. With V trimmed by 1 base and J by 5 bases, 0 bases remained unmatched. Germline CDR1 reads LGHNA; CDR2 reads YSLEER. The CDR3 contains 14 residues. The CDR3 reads CASSQGTGDNEQFF. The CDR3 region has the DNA TGCGCCAGCAGCCAAGGGACAGGGGACAATGAGCAGTTCTTC.

CDR3 protein: CASRGGLGEAFF. CDR3 DNA: TGTGCCAGTAGGGGGGGGTTGGGTGAAGCTTTCTTT. The chain joins TRBV19 to TRBJ1-1, with D possibly TRBD1 on 5 matching bases. CDR1 LNHDA and CDR2 SQIVND come from the germline V gene (reference sequence). V shed 6 bases and J shed 7 bases, with 12 bases lying between them. CDR3 length: 12 residues.

The CDR3 loop is CASRSSLSKNIQYF. The CDR3, as DNA: TGTGCCAGCAGGTCGAGTCTTTCCAAAAACATTCAGTACTTC. The chain uses TRBV6-5 and TRBJ2-4; D not resolved. Germline V gives CDR1 MNHEY, CDR2 SVGAGI. Trimming stripped 6 bases from V and 2 bases from J, with 11 bases between. The CDR3 loop spans 14 amino acids.

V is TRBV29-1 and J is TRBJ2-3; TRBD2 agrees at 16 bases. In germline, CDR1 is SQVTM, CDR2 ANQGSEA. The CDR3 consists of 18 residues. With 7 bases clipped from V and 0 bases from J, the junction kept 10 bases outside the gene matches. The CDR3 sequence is CSAPGLAGGPTSTDTQYF. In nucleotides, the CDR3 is TGCAGCGCCCCGGGACTAGCGGGAGGGCCGACAAGCACAGATACGCAGTATTTT.

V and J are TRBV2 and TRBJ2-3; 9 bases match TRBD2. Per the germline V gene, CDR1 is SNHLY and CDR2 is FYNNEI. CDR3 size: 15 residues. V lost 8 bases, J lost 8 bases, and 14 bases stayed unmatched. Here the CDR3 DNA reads TGTGCCAGCGAGCGACCGGGACTAGCCGGACCTACGCAGTATTTT. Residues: CASERPGLAGPTQYF.

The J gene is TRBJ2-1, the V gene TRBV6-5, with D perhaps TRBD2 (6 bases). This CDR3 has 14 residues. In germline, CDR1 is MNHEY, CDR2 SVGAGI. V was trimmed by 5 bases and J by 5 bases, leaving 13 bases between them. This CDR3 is CASSTPGDNNEQFF. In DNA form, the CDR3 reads TGTGCCAGCAGTACACCGGGGGATAACAATGAGCAGTTCTTC.

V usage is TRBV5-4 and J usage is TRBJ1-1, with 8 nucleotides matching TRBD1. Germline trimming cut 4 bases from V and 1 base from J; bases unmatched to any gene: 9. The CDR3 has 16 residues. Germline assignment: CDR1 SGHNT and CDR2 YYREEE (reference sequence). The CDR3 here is CASSLGIGQGNTEAFF. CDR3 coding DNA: TGTGCCAGCAGCCTGGGCATCGGACAGGGGAACACTGAAGCTTTCTTT. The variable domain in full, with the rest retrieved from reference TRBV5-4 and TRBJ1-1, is ETGVTQSPTHLIKTRGQQVTLRCSSQSGHNTVSWYQQALGQGPQFIFQYYREEENGRGNFPPRFSGLQFPNYSSELNVNALELDDSALYLCASSLGIGQGNTEAFFGQGTRLTVV.

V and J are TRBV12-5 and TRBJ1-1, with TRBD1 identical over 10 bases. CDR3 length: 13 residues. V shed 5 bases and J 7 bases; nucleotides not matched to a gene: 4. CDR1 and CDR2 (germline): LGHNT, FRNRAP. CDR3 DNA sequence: TGTGCTAGTGGTCCGGGGACAGGGGTTGAAGCTTTCTTT. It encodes CASGPGTGVEAFF.

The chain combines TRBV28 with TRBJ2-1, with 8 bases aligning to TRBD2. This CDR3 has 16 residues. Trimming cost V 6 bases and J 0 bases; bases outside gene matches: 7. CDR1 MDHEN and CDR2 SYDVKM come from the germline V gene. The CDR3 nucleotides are TGTGCCAGCAGCGGGGGCAGCGGGAGCTCCTACAATGAGCAGTTCTTC. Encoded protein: CASSGGSGSSYNEQFF.

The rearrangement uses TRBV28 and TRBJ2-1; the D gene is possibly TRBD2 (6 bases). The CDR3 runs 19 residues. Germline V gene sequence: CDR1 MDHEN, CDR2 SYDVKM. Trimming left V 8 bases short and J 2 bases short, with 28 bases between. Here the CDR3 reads CASRRARQPHDVPYNEQFF. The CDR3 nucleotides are TGTGCCAGCCGGAGGGCGCGGCAGCCCCACGATGTTCCCTACAATGAGCAGTTCTTC. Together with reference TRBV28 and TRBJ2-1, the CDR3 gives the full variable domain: DVKVTQSSRYLVKRTGEKVFLECVQDMDHENMFWYRQDPGLGLRLIYFSYDVKMKEKGDIPEGYSVSREKKERFSLILESASTNQTSMYLCASRRARQPHDVPYNEQFFGPGTRLTVL.

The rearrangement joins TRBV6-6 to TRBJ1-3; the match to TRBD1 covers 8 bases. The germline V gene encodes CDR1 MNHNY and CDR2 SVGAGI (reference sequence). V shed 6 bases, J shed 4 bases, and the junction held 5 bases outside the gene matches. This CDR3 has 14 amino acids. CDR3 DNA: TGTGCCAGCAGCGGACAGGGTCGGGGAAACACCATATATTTT. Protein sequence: CASSGQGRGNTIYF.

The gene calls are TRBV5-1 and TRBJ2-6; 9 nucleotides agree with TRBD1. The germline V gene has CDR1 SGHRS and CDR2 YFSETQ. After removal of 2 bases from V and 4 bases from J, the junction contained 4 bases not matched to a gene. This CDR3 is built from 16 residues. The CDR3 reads CASSLQGALGANVLTF. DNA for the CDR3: TGCGCCAGCAGCTTACAGGGGGCGCTAGGGGCCAACGTCCTGACTTTC.

This CDR3 reads CASSIHGAGNLDGYTF. CDR3 DNA sequence: TGTGCCAGTAGTATACACGGTGCGGGAAACTTGGATGGCTACACCTTC. The gene calls are TRBV19 and TRBJ1-2; no reliable D call. V dropped 2 bases and J dropped 6 bases, with 19 bases sitting between them. Germline lookup yields CDR1 LNHDA and CDR2 SQIVND (reference sequence). The CDR3 sequence is 16 residues long.

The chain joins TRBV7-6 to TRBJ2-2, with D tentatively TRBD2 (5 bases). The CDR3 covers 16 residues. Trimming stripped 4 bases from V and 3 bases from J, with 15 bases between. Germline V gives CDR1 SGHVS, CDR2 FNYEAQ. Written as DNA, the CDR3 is TGTGCCAGCAGCTCCCCGGGATCCTTACACACCGGGGAGCTGTTTTTT. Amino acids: CASSSPGSLHTGELFF.

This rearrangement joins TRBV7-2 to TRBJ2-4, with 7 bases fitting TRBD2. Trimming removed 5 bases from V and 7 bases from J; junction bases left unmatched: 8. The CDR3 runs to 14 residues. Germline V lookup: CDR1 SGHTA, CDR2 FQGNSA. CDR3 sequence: CASSPRAGGNIQYF. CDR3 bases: TGTGCCAGCAGCCCCCGGGCCGGGGGGAACATTCAGTACTTC.

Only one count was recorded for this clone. The CDR3: CASSPDRGADTQYF. In nucleotides, the CDR3 is TGTGCCAGCAGCCCCGACAGGGGTGCAGATACGCAGTATTTT. This sequence joins TRBV2 and TRBJ2-3, with 8 bases identical to TRBD1. This CDR3 contains 14 residues. Losses at the gene ends were 6 bases for V and 4 bases for J; bases not matched to a gene: 6. Germline CDR1 and CDR2: SNHLY and FYNNEI.

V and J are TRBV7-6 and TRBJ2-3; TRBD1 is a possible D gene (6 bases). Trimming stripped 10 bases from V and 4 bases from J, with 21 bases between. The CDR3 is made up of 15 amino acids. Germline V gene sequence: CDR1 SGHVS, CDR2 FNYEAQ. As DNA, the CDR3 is TGTGCCACCCCTCCCACCAAAGACAGGTCAGATACGCAGTATTTT. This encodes CATPPTKDRSDTQYF.

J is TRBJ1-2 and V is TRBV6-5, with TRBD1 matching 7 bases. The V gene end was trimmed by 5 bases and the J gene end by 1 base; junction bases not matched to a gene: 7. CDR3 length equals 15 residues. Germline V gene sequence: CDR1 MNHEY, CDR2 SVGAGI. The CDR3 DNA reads TGTGCCAGCAGTCCGGGACAGAGCTTTAACTATGGCTACACCTTC. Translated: CASSPGQSFNYGYTF.